These 18 T cell receptor beta chains were sequenced from one sample in a study of graft-versus-host responses after intestinal transplantation. Their cognate antigens are unknown. Here immunoSEQ multiplex PCR was the method, and the copy in TCRdb shows in-frame clones only, minus some. Counted here are about 120,000 clones, approximately 95% occurring once; the ten biggest clones make up 3% to 4%. The specimen was unstimulated CD8+ T cells sorted from spleen or lymph node cells, collected before intestinal transplant. The receptors derive from a human donor who received an intestinal transplant.

The chain is built from TRBV11-2 and TRBJ2-7; maybe TRBD1 (5 bases). CDR1 and CDR2 (germline): SGHAT, FQNNGV. The CDR3 length is 13 residues. Deletions cut 3 bases from V and 3 bases from J, with 9 bases between. The CDR3 DNA sequence: TGTGCCAGCAGCTTTGGGGCTGACTACGAGCAGTACTTC. Translated: CASSFGADYEQYF. The complete variable domain, with remaining parts taken from reference TRBV11-2 and TRBJ2-7, reads EAGVAQSPRYKIIEKRQSVAFWCNPISGHATLYWYQQILGQGPKLLIQFQNNGVVDDSQLPKDRFSAERLKGVDSTLKIQPAKLEDSAVYLCASSFGADYEQYFGPGTRLTVT.

The count of this clone is one. The chain links TRBV7-9 to TRBJ1-1; 10 bases match TRBD1. Germline trimming cut 5 bases from V and 3 bases from J; bases unmatched to any gene: 3. CDR3 size: 14 residues. Germline V lookup: CDR1 SEHNR, CDR2 FQNEAQ (reference sequence). The CDR3: CASSTGQGDTEAFF. CDR3 DNA: TGTGCCAGCAGCACAGGACAGGGGGACACTGAAGCTTTCTTT.

The chain combines TRBV19 with TRBJ2-1, with TRBD2 matching 8 bases. Germline assignment: CDR1 LNHDA and CDR2 SQIVND (reference sequence). V was clipped by 3 bases and J by 10 bases; unmatched bases: 14. CDR3 length: 16 amino acids. CDR3 amino acids: CASSMVGGGRLAEQFF. The CDR3 DNA sequence: TGTGCCAGTAGTATGGTCGGGGGGGGCCGACTAGCGGAGCAGTTCTTC.

The chain recombines TRBV27 with TRBJ2-5, with a possible D match to TRBD1 (6 bases). The CDR3 loop spans 15 amino acids. The germline CDR1 and CDR2 sequences are MNHEY and SMNVEV (reference sequence). V was pared by 6 bases and J by 5 bases, with 19 bases between. CDR3 protein: CASSFNTGLGETQYF. The DNA for the CDR3 is TGTGCCAGCAGCTTTAATACAGGGTTAGGGGAGACCCAGTACTTC.

V usage is TRBV5-6 and J usage is TRBJ2-5; 11 positions agree with TRBD2. The J call is uncertain, as TRBJ2-7 better fits the DNA end. Germline CDR1 SGHDT, CDR2 YYEEEE. CDR3 length equals 14 residues. CDR3 sequence: CASSFGGLAGEQYF. The CDR3 bases are TGTGCCAGCAGCTTCGGCGGACTAGCGGGCGAGCAGTACTTC.

V and J are TRBV27 and TRBJ2-2; possibly TRBD2 for D (6 bases). The V gene lost 7 bases and the J gene lost 1 base, with 16 bases spanning the gap. The CDR3 totals 16 residues. CDR1 and CDR2 (germline): MNHEY, SMNVEV (reference sequence). In DNA form, the CDR3 reads TGTGCCAGCACCGCCCTTGGGGGGAGGAACACCGGGGAGCTGTTTTTT. Translating gives CASTALGGRNTGELFF.

This chain joins TRBV28 and TRBJ1-1, with D uncertain. The V end lost 3 bases, the J end lost 6 bases, and 8 bases lay between the germline ends. The CDR3 extends over 12 amino acids. Germline loops: CDR1 MDHEN, CDR2 SYDVKM. The CDR3 nucleotides read TGTGCCAGCAGTTTTGACGGGGCTGAAGCTTTCTTT. Translated, it gives CASSFDGAEAFF.

The chain combines TRBV6-5 with TRBJ2-7; a weak D match, TRBD2 (5 bases). Germline-derived CDR1 and CDR2 are MNHEY and SVGAGI. The CDR3 sequence is 13 residues long. With 8 bases removed from V and 5 bases from J, the gap between germline ends came to 16 bases. The CDR3: CASRGSFMHEQYF. The CDR3 coding sequence is TGTGCCAGCCGAGGGAGTTTTATGCACGAGCAGTACTTC.

The CDR3 DNA follows: TGTGCCAGTAGTATAGTATCTACGGATGAGCAGTTCTTC. Translation: CASSIVSTDEQFF. The chain has TRBV19 and TRBJ2-1; D not resolved. Germline lookup yields CDR1 LNHDA and CDR2 SQIVND (reference sequence). This CDR3 spans 13 amino acids. V shed 1 base and J shed 8 bases, with 9 bases lying between them.

The gene calls are TRBV6-5 and TRBJ2-7, with D hard to call. CDR1 is MNHEY and CDR2 is SVGAGI in the germline V gene. The CDR3 is 14 residues long. V was trimmed by 1 base and J by 2 bases, leaving 9 bases between them. DNA for the CDR3: TGTGCCAGCAGTTACTACGCCAGTCCCTACGAGCAGTACTTC. Amino acids: CASSYYASPYEQYF.

This chain links TRBV7-2 with TRBJ1-6; D is undetermined. V was trimmed by 7 bases and J by 3 bases, leaving 13 bases between them. The CDR3 has 15 amino acids. Per the germline V gene, CDR1 is SGHTA and CDR2 is FQGNSA. The CDR3 protein is CASTFLGSYNSPLHF. For the CDR3, the DNA is TGTGCCAGCACCTTTCTCGGCAGCTATAATTCACCCCTCCACTTT. The full variable domain, in which reference TRBV7-2 and TRBJ1-6 provide the parts outside the CDR3, is GAGVSQSPSNKVTEKGKDVELRCDPISGHTALYWYRQSLGQGLEFLIYFQGNSAPDKSGLPSDRFSAERTGGSVSTLTIQRTQQEDSAVYLCASTFLGSYNSPLHFGNGTRLTVT.

This clone occurred a few times. This chain links TRBV7-2 with TRBJ2-7; D perhaps matches TRBD2 (5 bases). Per germline, CDR1 SGHTA and CDR2 FQGNSA. There are 14 residues in the CDR3. Between the trimmed V and J ends, which lost 5 bases and 6 bases, there was a span of 17 bases. This CDR3 reads CASSTPADLGEQYF. As DNA, the CDR3 is TGTGCCAGCAGCACCCCGGCGGACTTAGGCGAGCAGTACTTC.

The gene calls are TRBV7-2 and TRBJ2-1, with 13 bases matching TRBD2. With 0 bases clipped from V and 7 bases from J, the junction kept 12 bases outside the gene matches. The CDR3 spans 19 residues. The germline V gene has CDR1 SGHTA and CDR2 FQGNSA. The CDR3 DNA reads TGTGCCAGCAGCTTAGCGACTAGCGGGAGGCGCATATCTGGGAATGAGCAGTTCTTC. Encoded protein: CASSLATSGRRISGNEQFF.

V gene TRBV9 combines with J gene TRBJ1-1; perhaps TRBD1 as D (6 bases). V lost 2 bases and J lost 5, with 10 bases in between. The germline V gene has CDR1 SGDLS and CDR2 YYNGEE. The CDR3 loop spans 13 amino acids. DNA for the CDR3: TGTGCCAGCAGCGTCGGGACATTAACTGAAGCTTTCTTT. Protein product: CASSVGTLTEAFF. Full variable domain (outside the CDR3, taken from reference TRBV9 and TRBJ1-1): DSGVTQTPKHLITATGQRVTLRCSPRSGDLSVYWYQQSLDQGLQFLIQYYNGEERAKGNILERFSAQQFPDLHSELNLSSLELGDSALYFCASSVGTLTEAFFGQGTRLTVV.

The chain uses TRBV15 and TRBJ1-1, with D hard to call. The CDR3 runs to 14 residues. V lost 5 bases and J lost 2, with 12 bases in between. Germline CDR1 and CDR2: LNHNV and YYDKDF (reference sequence). CDR3 DNA sequence: TGTGCCACCAGCGGGCACATCGGTAACACTGAAGCTTTCTTT. This translates into CATSGHIGNTEAFF. The variable domain in full, with the rest retrieved from reference TRBV15 and TRBJ1-1, is DAMVIQNPRYQVTQFGKPVTLSCSQTLNHNVMYWYQQKSSQAPKLLFHYYDKDFNNEADTPDNFQSRRPNTSFCFLDIRSPGLGDTAMYLCATSGHIGNTEAFFGQGTRLTVV.

The chain combines TRBV27 with TRBJ1-3; D not resolved. This CDR3 spans 14 amino acids. CDR1 MNHEY and CDR2 SMNVEV come from the germline V gene (reference sequence). V was shortened by 3 bases and J by 0 bases, with 6 bases between the two germline ends. The CDR3: CASSLTTSGNTIYF. The CDR3 region has the DNA TGTGCCAGCAGTTTGACAACCTCTGGAAACACCATATATTTT.

V usage is TRBV4-1 and J usage is TRBJ1-5; TRBD1 might be the D (5 bases). Germline assignment: CDR1 MGHRA and CDR2 YSYEKL. This CDR3 has 14 amino acids. V was trimmed by 1 base and J by 7 bases, leaving 11 bases between them. The CDR3 sequence is CASSQGPGFQPQHF. The CDR3 coding sequence is TGCGCCAGCAGCCAAGGTCCAGGGTTCCAGCCCCAGCATTTT.

The V gene is TRBV2, the J gene TRBJ2-3, with 8 bases that match TRBD2. V was clipped by 6 bases and J by 4 bases; unmatched bases: 12. Germline V gives CDR1 SNHLY, CDR2 FYNNEI. This CDR3 is 16 amino acids long. CDR3 coding DNA: TGTGCCAGCAGGGGGCCGGGACTAGAGGGCCCAGATACGCAGTATTTT. This sequence encodes CASRGPGLEGPDTQYF. Full variable domain (remainder filled in from reference TRBV2 and TRBJ2-3): EPEVTQTPSHQVTQMGQEVILRCVPISNHLYFYWYRQILGQKVEFLVSFYNNEISEKSEIFDDQFSVERPDGSNFTLKIRSTKLEDSAMYFCASRGPGLEGPDTQYFGPGTRLTVL.